This is a list of T cell receptor beta chains from one sample in a study of OX40 agonist ivuxolimab in advanced cancers. The method was immunoSEQ multiplex PCR; TCRdb's version includes in-frame clones alone and lacks a portion of them. This table has about 30,000 clones, 80% to 90% appearing once. Sample: CD4+ or CD8+ T cells sorted from blood, taken in a trial of the OX40 agonist ivuxolimab. The origin of the receptors is an adult with an advanced solid tumor such as melanoma, head and neck, liver or kidney cancer. The CDR3 runs from the conserved cysteine through the conserved F or W. The order of the fields is D gene, V gene, J gene, clone size, CDR3 protein, CDR3 DNA. D genes are given only for firm matches. Clone size is given for some rows only: seen once, a few or many times, or a class if the clone is expanded.

.	TRBV5-1	TRBJ2-5	.	CASSPSGATKETQYF	TGCGCCAGCAGCCCCTCGGGCGCGACCAAAGAGACCCAGTACTTC
TRBD1	TRBV18	TRBJ2-1	.	CASSLQTGNEQFF	TGTGCCAGCTCACTCCAGACAGGGAATGAGCAGTTCTTC
.	TRBV28	TRBJ1-5	.	CASFTGRPNQPQHF	TGTGCCAGTTTCACAGGGAGGCCCAATCAGCCCCAGCATTTT
TRBD2	TRBV30	TRBJ2-2	.	CAWSFRSSGNTGELFF	TGTGCCTGGTCTTTTCGGTCTAGCGGGAACACCGGGGAGCTGTTTTTT
.	TRBV19	TRBJ2-7	.	CASSGQRPPYEQYF	TGTGCCAGTAGTGGACAGCGTCCACCCTACGAGCAGTACTTC
TRBD2	TRBV5-1	TRBJ2-2	.	CASSLDLWAGAGELFF	TGCGCCAGCAGCTTGGATCTTTGGGCGGGGGCCGGGGAGCTGTTTTTT
.	TRBV4-1	TRBJ1-3	.	CASSHLVGGARSGNTIYF	TGCGCCAGCAGCCACCTCGTAGGGGGGGCGAGGTCTGGAAACACCATATATTTT
.	TRBV6-5	TRBJ1-2	few	CASSYSLRGYTF	TGTGCCAGCAGTTACTCGCTGCGAGGCTACACCTTC
.	TRBV4-3	TRBJ1-5	.	CASSQGWGARQPQHF	TGCGCCAGCAGCCAAGGCTGGGGGGCACGGCAGCCCCAGCATTTT
.	TRBV9	TRBJ2-1	.	CASSPSRNSGKNEQFF	TGTGCCAGCAGCCCATCACGGAATAGCGGCAAGAATGAGCAGTTCTTC